The present T cell receptor (beta chain) was sequenced within a study of PD-1 blockade in classical Hodgkin lymphoma. General study results and limits: Any patient who commenced nivolumab under 1 year after ASCT was excluded. It was CD4+ TCR diversity, not CD8+, that rose significantly by C4D1. Complete responders entered with baseline diversity on par with newly diagnosed patients, the results showed.

Data came from immunoSEQ multiplex PCR; TCRdb stores just in-frame clones and leaves some out. The sample contains 11,000 to 15,000 clones, more than 70% of which appear only once. In regard to this clone: Its antigen is still unknown.

Autologous stem cell transplantation was followed by relapse in every patient, and brentuximab vedotin exposure varied. Best response was recorded as complete response, partial response or progressive disease. There are 14 residues in the CDR3. Trimming at V came to 5 bases and at J to 6 bases, leaving 9 bases not matched to a gene. Germline V CDR1 and CDR2: SGHKS, YYEKEE (reference sequence). This receptor was taken from a human donor with classical Hodgkin lymphoma. The rearrangement links TRBV5-5 to TRBJ1-2; TRBD1 matches 8 bases. Sequencing used peripheral blood mononuclear cells (PBMCs), obtained at baseline. CDR3 protein: CASSWDRQIHGYTF. In DNA, the CDR3 is TGTGCCAGCAGTTGGGACAGGCAAATACATGGCTACACCTTC.